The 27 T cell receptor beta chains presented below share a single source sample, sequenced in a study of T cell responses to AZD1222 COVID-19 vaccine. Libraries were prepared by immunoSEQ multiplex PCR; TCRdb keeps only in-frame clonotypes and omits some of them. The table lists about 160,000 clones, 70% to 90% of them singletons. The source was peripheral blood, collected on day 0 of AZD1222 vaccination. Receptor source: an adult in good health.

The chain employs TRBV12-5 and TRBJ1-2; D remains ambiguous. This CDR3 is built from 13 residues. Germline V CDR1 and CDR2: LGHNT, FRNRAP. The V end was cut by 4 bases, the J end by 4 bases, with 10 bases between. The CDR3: CASGSGSAYGYTF. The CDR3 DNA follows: TGTGCTAGTGGTTCTGGGTCAGCCTATGGCTACACCTTC.

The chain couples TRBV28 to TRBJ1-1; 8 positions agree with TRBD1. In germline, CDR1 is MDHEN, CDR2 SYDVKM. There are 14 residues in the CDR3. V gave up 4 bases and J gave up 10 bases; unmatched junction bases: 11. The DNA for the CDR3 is TGTGCCAGCAGTTCAAATGCGGGACAGGTGGGAGCTTTCTTT. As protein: CASSSNAGQVGAFF.

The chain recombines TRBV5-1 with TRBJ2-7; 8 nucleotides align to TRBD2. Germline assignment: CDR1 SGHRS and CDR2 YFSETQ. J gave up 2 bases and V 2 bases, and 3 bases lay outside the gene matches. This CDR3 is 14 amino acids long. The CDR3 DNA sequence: TGCGCCAGCAGCTTTCAAGCGGGGGCCTACGAGCAGTACTTC. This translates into CASSFQAGAYEQYF.

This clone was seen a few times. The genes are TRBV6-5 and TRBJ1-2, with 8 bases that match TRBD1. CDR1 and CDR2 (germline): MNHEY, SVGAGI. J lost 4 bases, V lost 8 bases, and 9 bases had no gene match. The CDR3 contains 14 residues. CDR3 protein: CASLQDRDRYGYTF. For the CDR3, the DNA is TGTGCCAGCTTACAGGACAGGGATCGCTATGGCTACACCTTC.

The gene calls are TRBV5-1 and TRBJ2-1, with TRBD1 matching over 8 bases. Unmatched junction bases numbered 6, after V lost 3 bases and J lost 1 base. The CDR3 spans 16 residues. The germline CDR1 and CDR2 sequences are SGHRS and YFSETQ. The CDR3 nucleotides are TGCGCCAGCAGCTCCAGGGGGCGAGAATCCTACAATGAGCAGTTCTTC. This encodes CASSSRGRESYNEQFF.

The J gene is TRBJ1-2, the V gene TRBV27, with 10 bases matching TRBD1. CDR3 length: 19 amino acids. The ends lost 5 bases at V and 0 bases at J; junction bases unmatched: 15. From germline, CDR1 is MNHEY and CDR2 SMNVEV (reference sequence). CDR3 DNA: TGTGCCAGCAGTCCCGGTGGGTGGGGACAGGGGAGAGCTAACTATGGCTACACCTTC. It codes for CASSPGGWGQGRANYGYTF.

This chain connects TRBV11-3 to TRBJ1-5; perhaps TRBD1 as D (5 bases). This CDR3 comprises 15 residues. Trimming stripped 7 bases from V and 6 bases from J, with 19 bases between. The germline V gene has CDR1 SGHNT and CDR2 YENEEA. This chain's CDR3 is CASTDSPPGGQPQHF. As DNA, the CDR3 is TGTGCCAGCACCGATAGTCCCCCCGGGGGTCAGCCCCAGCATTTT.

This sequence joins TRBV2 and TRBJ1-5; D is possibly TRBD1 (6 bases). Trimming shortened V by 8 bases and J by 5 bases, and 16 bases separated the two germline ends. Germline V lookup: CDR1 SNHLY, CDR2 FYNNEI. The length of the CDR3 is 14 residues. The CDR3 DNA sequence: TGTGCCAGCCTCCTGGAGGGGGGGGATCAGCCCCAGCATTTT. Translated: CASLLEGGDQPQHF.

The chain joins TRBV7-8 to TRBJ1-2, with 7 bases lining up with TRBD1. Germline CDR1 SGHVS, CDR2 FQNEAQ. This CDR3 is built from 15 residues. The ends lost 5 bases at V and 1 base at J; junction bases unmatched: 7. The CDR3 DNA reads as TGTGCCAGCAGCCCCCCCGGGACAGTTAACTATGGCTACACCTTC. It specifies CASSPPGTVNYGYTF.

DNA of the CDR3: TGTGCCAGCAGCCCCTCCAGGGGGCGCCTTTATGAGCAGTTCTTC. Translated: CASSPSRGRLYEQFF. This chain uses TRBV4-2 with TRBJ2-1; 8 positions agree with TRBD1. CDR1 LGHNA and CDR2 YNFKEQ come from the germline V gene. The CDR3 sequence is 15 residues long. The V segment lost 4 bases and the J segment 8 bases; nucleotides outside the gene matches: 10.

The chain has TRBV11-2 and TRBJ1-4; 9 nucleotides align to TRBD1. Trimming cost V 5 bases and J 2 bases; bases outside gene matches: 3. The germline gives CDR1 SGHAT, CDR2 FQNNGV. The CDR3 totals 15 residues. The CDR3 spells CASSPDRGTNEKLFF. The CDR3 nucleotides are TGTGCCAGCAGCCCAGACAGGGGGACTAATGAAAAACTGTTTTTT.

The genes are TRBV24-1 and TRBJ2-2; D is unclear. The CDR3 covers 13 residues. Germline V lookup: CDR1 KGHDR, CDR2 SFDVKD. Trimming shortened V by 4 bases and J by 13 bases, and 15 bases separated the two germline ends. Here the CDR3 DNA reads TGTGCCACCAGTGAACATGGACCGACGGGGCTGTTTTTT. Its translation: CATSEHGPTGLFF.

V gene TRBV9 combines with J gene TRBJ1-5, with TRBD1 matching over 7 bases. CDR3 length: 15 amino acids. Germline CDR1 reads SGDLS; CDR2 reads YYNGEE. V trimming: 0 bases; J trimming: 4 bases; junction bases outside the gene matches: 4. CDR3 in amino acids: CASSVGPGGNQPQHF. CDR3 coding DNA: TGTGCCAGCAGCGTAGGGCCAGGGGGTAATCAGCCCCAGCATTTT.

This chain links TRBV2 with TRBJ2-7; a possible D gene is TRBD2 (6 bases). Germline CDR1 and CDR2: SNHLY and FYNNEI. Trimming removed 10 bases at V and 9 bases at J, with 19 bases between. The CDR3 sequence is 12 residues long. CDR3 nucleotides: TGTGCCACCACAGAAGGGACTCCTATGCAGTACTTC. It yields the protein CATTEGTPMQYF.

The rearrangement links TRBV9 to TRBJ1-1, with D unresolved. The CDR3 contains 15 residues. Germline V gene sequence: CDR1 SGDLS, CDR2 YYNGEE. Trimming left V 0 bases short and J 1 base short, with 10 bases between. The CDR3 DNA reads TGTGCCAGCAGCGTAGATCCTGGCTGGAACACTGAAGCTTTCTTT. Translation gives CASSVDPGWNTEAFF. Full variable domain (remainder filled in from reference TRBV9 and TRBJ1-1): DSGVTQTPKHLITATGQRVTLRCSPRSGDLSVYWYQQSLDQGLQFLIQYYNGEERAKGNILERFSAQQFPDLHSELNLSSLELGDSALYFCASSVDPGWNTEAFFGQGTRLTVV.

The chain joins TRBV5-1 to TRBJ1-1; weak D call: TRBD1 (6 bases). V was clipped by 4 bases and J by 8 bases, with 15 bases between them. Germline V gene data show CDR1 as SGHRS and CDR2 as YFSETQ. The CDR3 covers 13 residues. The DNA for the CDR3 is TGCGCCAGCAGCCCCGACACCAGGGGAGAAGCTTTCTTT. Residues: CASSPDTRGEAFF.

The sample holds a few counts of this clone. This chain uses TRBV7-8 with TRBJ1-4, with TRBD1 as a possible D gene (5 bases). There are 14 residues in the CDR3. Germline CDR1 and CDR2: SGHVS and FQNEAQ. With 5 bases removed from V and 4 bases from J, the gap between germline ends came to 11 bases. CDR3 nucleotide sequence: TGTGCCAGCAGCCGAGGGGCCGATAATGAAAAACTGTTTTTT. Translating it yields CASSRGADNEKLFF.

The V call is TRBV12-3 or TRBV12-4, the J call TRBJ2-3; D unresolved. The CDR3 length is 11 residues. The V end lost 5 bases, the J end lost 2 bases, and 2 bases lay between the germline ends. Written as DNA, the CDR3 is TGTGCCAGCAGTATCACAGATACGCAGTATTTT. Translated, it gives CASSITDTQYF.

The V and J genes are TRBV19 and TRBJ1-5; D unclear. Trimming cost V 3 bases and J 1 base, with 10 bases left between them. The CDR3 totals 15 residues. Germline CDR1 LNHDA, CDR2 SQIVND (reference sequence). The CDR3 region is CASSITSGSNQPQHF. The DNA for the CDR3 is TGTGCCAGTAGTATCACATCTGGAAGCAATCAGCCCCAGCATTTT.

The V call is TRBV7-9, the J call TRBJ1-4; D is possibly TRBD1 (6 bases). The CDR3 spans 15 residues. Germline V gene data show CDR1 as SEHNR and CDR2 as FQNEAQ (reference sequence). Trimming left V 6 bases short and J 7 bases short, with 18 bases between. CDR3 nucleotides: TGTGCCAGCAGTATTGAACAGGGATTTTTTGAAAAACTGTTTTTT. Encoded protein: CASSIEQGFFEKLFF.

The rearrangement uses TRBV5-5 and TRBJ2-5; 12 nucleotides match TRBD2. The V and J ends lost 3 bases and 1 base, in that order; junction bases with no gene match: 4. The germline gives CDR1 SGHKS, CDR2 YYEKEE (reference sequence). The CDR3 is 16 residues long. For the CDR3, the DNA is TGTGCCAGCAGCTGGGGACTAGCGGGCCTCCAAGAGACCCAGTACTTC. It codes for CASSWGLAGLQETQYF.

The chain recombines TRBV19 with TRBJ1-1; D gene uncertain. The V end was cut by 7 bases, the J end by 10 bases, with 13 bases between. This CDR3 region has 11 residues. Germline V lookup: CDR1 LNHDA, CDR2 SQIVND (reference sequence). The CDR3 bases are TGTGCCAGTATTTGGGAGGCGGGAGCTTTCTTT. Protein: CASIWEAGAFF.

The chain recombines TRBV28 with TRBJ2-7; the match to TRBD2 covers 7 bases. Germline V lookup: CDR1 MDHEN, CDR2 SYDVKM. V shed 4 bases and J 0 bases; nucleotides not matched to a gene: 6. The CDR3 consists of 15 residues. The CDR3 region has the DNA TGTGCCAGCAGTTCTCCCGGGACTAACTCCTACGAGCAGTACTTC. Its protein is CASSSPGTNSYEQYF.

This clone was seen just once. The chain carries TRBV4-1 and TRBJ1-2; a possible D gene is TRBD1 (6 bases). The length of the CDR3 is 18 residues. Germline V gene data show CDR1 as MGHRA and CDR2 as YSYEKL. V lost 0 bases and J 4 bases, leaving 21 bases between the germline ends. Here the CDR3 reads CASSQDGGQIYPLYGYTF. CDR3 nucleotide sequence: TGCGCCAGCAGCCAAGACGGGGGGCAAATCTACCCCCTCTATGGCTACACCTTC.

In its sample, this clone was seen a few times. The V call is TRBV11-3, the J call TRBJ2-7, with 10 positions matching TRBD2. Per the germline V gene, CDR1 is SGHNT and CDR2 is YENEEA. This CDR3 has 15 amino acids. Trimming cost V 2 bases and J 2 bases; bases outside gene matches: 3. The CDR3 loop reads CASSLQAGGAYEQYF. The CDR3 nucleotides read TGTGCCAGCAGCTTACAAGCGGGAGGGGCCTACGAGCAGTACTTC.

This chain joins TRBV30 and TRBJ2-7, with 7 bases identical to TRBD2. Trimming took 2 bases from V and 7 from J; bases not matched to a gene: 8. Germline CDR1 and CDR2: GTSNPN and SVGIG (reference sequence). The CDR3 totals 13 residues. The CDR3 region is CAWSRIAGDEQYF. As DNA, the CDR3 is TGTGCCTGGAGTAGAATAGCGGGTGATGAGCAGTACTTC.

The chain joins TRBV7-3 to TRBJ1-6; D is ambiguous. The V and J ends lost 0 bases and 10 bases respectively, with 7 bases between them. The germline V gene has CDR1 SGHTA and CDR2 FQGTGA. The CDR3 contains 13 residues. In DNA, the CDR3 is TGTGCCAGCAGCTTAACAGGAAGGTCACCCCTCCACTTT. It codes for CASSLTGRSPLHF.